The clone carrying this TCR beta chain has a handful of counts. This sample stems from a study of blood T cell repertoires in COVID-19. Original processing notes: The authors estimated nucleated cell counts from reference gene primer amplification. Only in-frame clones appear in the TCRdb table, and some are missing; sequencing was by immunoSEQ multiplex PCR. That table is the source of V, J and clone size, and D and trimming were worked out from the DNA. The sample lists about 150,000 clones; about four fifths were seen once. The germline CDR1 and CDR2 sequences are MDHEN and SYDVKM. This CDR3 has 15 amino acids. The ends lost 6 bases at V and 3 bases at J; junction bases unmatched: 7.

Sequencing was carried out using peripheral blood. This TCR was recovered from a woman aged 55-69 years with acute or convalescent COVID-19. The rearrangement links TRBV28 to TRBJ2-7; 11 bases match TRBD1. The CDR3 spells CASSLGTGGNYEQYV. Written as DNA, the CDR3 is TGTGCCAGCAGCTTAGGGACAGGGGGAAACTACGAGCAGTACGTC.